Presented here are 25 T cell receptor beta chains from one specimen sequenced in a study of regulatory T cells in long-lasting Graves disease. As for time point: newly diagnosed GD, antithyroid drugs for less than 3 months. Extracted RNA from PBMCs served as the source of the TCR library. Building the TCR beta libraries relied on iRepertoire HTBI primers, and CDR3 regions underwent Arm-PCR. TCRdb reanalysed the multiplex PCR reads using MiXCR and keeps one entry per CDR3 protein. This sample has roughly 610,000 distinct CDR3 sequences; around 15% occur once, and the top ten carry roughly 18%. These data were also reused for a study on T cells in Graves' hyperthyroidism and ophthalmopathy.

Sequences were derived from peripheral blood mononuclear cells (PBMCs), sampled at new diagnosis, from a patient treated with antithyroid drugs. All receptors come from a young woman with Graves disease.

This chain joins TRBV15 and TRBJ1-4; D not resolved. The CDR3 length is 15 residues. CDR1 and CDR2 from the germline V gene are LNHNV and YYDKDF (reference sequence). The V end was cut by 4 bases, the J end by 8 bases, with 17 bases between. The CDR3 coding sequence is TGTGCCACCAGCACTCAACCGGGCATGGGGGAAAAACTGTTTTTT. Its translation: CATSTQPGMGEKLFF.

The sample holds many counts of this clonotype. This rearrangement joins TRBV6-4 to TRBJ1-4, with D tentatively TRBD1 (5 bases). Germline V CDR1 and CDR2: MRHNA, SNTAGT. Trimming pared 3 bases from V and 8 bases from J, leaving 16 bases between. The CDR3 totals 15 residues. CDR3 residues: CASSEQAGAGEKLFF. CDR3 DNA: TGTGCCAGCAGTGAACAGGCGGGAGCGGGGGAAAAACTGTTTTTT.

This clonotype was counted a few times. V and J are TRBV12-3 or TRBV12-4 and TRBJ1-3; possibly TRBD1 for D (5 bases). Trimming cost V 5 bases and J 3 bases, with 14 bases left between them. The CDR3 length is 15 residues. CDR3 nucleotides: TGTGCCAGCAGTGCAAGGACGGGACTTGGAAACACCATATATTTT. As protein: CASSARTGLGNTIYF.

The rearrangement joins TRBV20-1 to TRBJ2-3; the match to TRBD2 covers 7 bases. CDR1 and CDR2 (germline): DFQATT, SNEGSKA (reference sequence). V dropped 6 bases and J dropped 0; count of bases not matched to a gene: 9. CDR3 length: 15 residues. The CDR3 protein is CSARRGRASTDTQYF. For the CDR3, the DNA is TGCAGTGCACGGCGGGGGAGAGCTAGCACAGATACGCAGTATTTT.

This clonotype was detected a few times. The J gene is TRBJ2-3, the V gene TRBV4-1; D perhaps matches TRBD2 (7 bases). CDR1 and CDR2 from the germline V gene are MGHRA and YSYEKL. Between the trimmed V and J ends, which lost 3 bases and 5 bases, there was a span of 15 bases. This CDR3 is 15 amino acids long. CDR3: CASSHSSGGGDTQYF. CDR3 nucleotides: TGCGCCAGCAGCCATTCTAGCGGAGGGGGAGATACGCAGTATTTT.

Ten or more counts support this clonotype. The rearrangement uses TRBV10-3 and TRBJ2-7, with 13 bases matching TRBD2. Trimming took 3 bases from V and 4 from J; bases not matched to a gene: 3. The CDR3 covers 15 residues. The germline V gene has CDR1 ENHRY and CDR2 SYGVKD. CDR3 in amino acids: CAISEGTSGEYEQYF. DNA for the CDR3: TGTGCCATCAGTGAAGGGACTAGCGGGGAATACGAGCAGTACTTC.

This clonotype turned up a few times. The CDR3 loop reads CASSATGQAKNIQYF. The CDR3 DNA follows: TGCGCCAGCAGCGCCACAGGGCAGGCCAAAAACATTCAGTACTTC. This chain links TRBV5-1 with TRBJ2-4; D might be TRBD1 (6 bases). The CDR3 is 15 residues long. Germline V gene lookup returns CDR1 SGHRS and CDR2 YFSETQ. V was shortened by 4 bases and J by 1 base, with 12 bases between the two germline ends.

The rearrangement joins TRBV28 to TRBJ1-2; TRBD1 matches 11 bases. The germline V gene has CDR1 MDHEN and CDR2 SYDVKM. The CDR3 has 13 amino acids. With V trimmed by 8 bases and J by 10 bases, 9 bases remained unmatched. The CDR3: CASRTGTGGSYTF. CDR3 sequence (DNA): TGTGCCAGCCGTACCGGGACAGGGGGATCCTACACCTTC.

There are many counts of this clonotype. The chain recombines TRBV7-9 with TRBJ2-3; 8 bases are a match to TRBD2. The germline V gene has CDR1 SEHNR and CDR2 FQNEAQ (reference sequence). The V gene end was trimmed by 5 bases and the J gene end by 2 bases; junction bases not matched to a gene: 9. The CDR3 totals 16 residues. The CDR3 loop reads CASSPAGSGVTDTQYF. The CDR3 nucleotides read TGTGCCAGCAGCCCTGCCGGTAGCGGGGTCACAGATACGCAGTATTTT.

DNA of the CDR3: TGCAGTGCTAGGGACAGGAGGACGGGTTTCGAGCAGTACTTC. It encodes CSARDRRTGFEQYF. The V gene is TRBV20-1, the J gene TRBJ2-7; 7 bases are a match to TRBD1. Per the germline V gene, CDR1 is DFQATT and CDR2 is SNEGSKA (reference sequence). The CDR3 extends over 14 amino acids. V dropped 3 bases and J dropped 6; count of bases not matched to a gene: 11.

The chain links TRBV20-1 to TRBJ2-1; 8 nucleotides agree with TRBD2. The V gene's germline CDR1 is DFQATT and CDR2 SNEGSKA (reference sequence). The junction had 8 bases not matched to a gene; V was cut back by 1 base and J by 6 bases. This CDR3 is 15 amino acids long. In DNA, the CDR3 is TGCAGTGCTAGAGTCGGACTTAGCGGGATCAATGAGCAGTTCTTC. Protein: CSARVGLSGINEQFF.

V is TRBV6-5 and J is TRBJ2-1, with 15 bases that match TRBD2. Germline lookup yields CDR1 MNHEY and CDR2 SVGAGI. The CDR3 is 18 residues long. V gave up 4 bases and J gave up 4 bases; unmatched junction bases: 8. The CDR3 region is CASSFFAGTSGRYNEQFF. CDR3 nucleotides: TGTGCCAGCAGTTTCTTCGCCGGGACTAGCGGGAGGTACAATGAGCAGTTCTTC.

The chain couples TRBV18 to TRBJ2-5; 13 bases map to TRBD2. The germline V gene has CDR1 KGHSH and CDR2 LQKENI. With 1 base clipped from V and 5 bases from J, the junction kept 7 bases outside the gene matches. The CDR3 contains 17 residues. The CDR3, as DNA: TGTGCCAGCTCACCACGGCTGACTAGCGGGAGGTCTGAGACCCAGTACTTC. Protein: CASSPRLTSGRSETQYF.

In its sample, this clonotype was seen a few times. At one of its ends the junction is not consistent with the germline gene, which may arise from a read error. The chain joins TRBV7-9 to TRBJ2-1, with D possibly TRBD1 on 6 matching bases. Germline loops: CDR1 SEHNR, CDR2 FQNEAQ (reference sequence). This CDR3 comprises 14 residues. The CDR3 bases are TGTGTCAGCAGCTTATCAGGGGTCGTTAATGAGCAGTTCTTC. Its protein is CVSSLSGVVNEQFF.

A single count supports this clonotype. This clone may be a read error of a much larger clone one base away. The V call is TRBV29-1, the J call TRBJ1-2; maybe TRBD1 (5 bases). The CDR3 sequence is 14 residues long. CDR1 and CDR2 from the germline V gene are SQVTM and ANQGSEA. Between the trimmed V and J ends, which lost 3 bases and 4 bases, there was a span of 15 bases. CDR3 sequence (DNA): TGCAGCGTTGAGATACGGGGAGGGACCTATGGCTACACCTTC. Residues: CSVEIRGGTYGYTF. The variable domain in full, completed from reference TRBV29-1 and TRBJ1-2, reads SAVISQKPSRDICQRGTSLTIQCQVDSQVTMMFWYRQQPGQSLTLIATANQGSEATYESGFVIDKFPISRPNLTFSTLTVSNMSPEDSSIYLCSVEIRGGTYGYTFGSGTRLTVV.

About this clonotype itself: This may be a read error: a much more frequent sequence differs by one nucleotide. The chain employs TRBV28 and TRBJ2-7; D remains ambiguous. CDR3 length equals 12 residues. Germline CDR1 MDHEN, CDR2 SYDVKM. The CDR3 loop reads CAGSLTSYEQYF. The CDR3, as DNA: TGTGCCGGCAGTTTGACGTCCTACGAGCAGTACTTC. The variable domain in full, with the rest retrieved from reference TRBV28 and TRBJ2-7, is DVKVTQSSRYLVKRTGEKVFLECVQDMDHENMFWYRQDPGLGLRLIYFSYDVKMKEKGDIPEGYSVSREKKERFSLILESASTNQTSMYLCAGSLTSYEQYFGPGTRLTVT.

This clonotype has at least ten counts. The chain recombines TRBV6-1 with TRBJ1-2; a possible D gene is TRBD1 (5 bases). Germline V CDR1 and CDR2: MNHNS, SASEGT. The V end was cut by 6 bases, the J end by 7 bases, with 27 bases between. The CDR3 covers 17 residues. The CDR3 reads CASRPRAGGTSGSGYTF. The CDR3 nucleotides read TGTGCCAGCAGACCCAGGGCGGGGGGTACGTCCGGGAGTGGCTACACCTTC.

This clonotype has at least ten counts. The chain uses TRBV20-1 and TRBJ1-5, with no clear D. The CDR3 runs 16 residues. V lost 8 bases to trimming and J lost 0 bases, with 20 bases between them. Germline loops: CDR1 DFQATT, CDR2 SNEGSKA (reference sequence). The DNA for the CDR3 is TGCAGTACCATCCCCCCACCGAAATATAGCAATCAGCCCCAGCATTTT. The encoded protein is CSTIPPPKYSNQPQHF.

This clonotype appeared many times. The gene calls are TRBV2 and TRBJ1-6; D unclear. Germline loops: CDR1 SNHLY, CDR2 FYNNEI. The CDR3 extends over 15 amino acids. Between the trimmed V and J ends, which lost 6 bases and 7 bases, there was a span of 16 bases. Here the CDR3 reads CASRTGWVGNSPLHF. The CDR3 DNA sequence: TGTGCCAGCAGGACCGGTTGGGTGGGGAATTCACCCCTCCACTTT.

The V gene is TRBV2, the J gene TRBJ2-7; no reliable D call. The CDR3 consists of 16 residues. V dropped 2 bases and J dropped 3 bases, with 17 bases sitting between them. The germline gives CDR1 SNHLY, CDR2 FYNNEI. The CDR3 DNA sequence: TGTGCCAGCAGTGAACTTATCGAAGGGAACGACTACGAGCAGTACTTC. Protein sequence: CASSELIEGNDYEQYF.

This clonotype has a count of ten or more. The genes are TRBV11-3 and TRBJ2-7, with D tentatively TRBD1 (6 bases). Trimming stripped 5 bases from V and 6 bases from J, with 14 bases between. From germline, CDR1 is SGHNT and CDR2 YENEEA. The CDR3 is made up of 13 amino acids. The CDR3, as DNA: TGTGCCAGCAGCCGACTCACAGGGACCGAGCAGTACTTC. This encodes CASSRLTGTEQYF.

This clonotype was observed a handful of times. The V and J genes are TRBV3-1 and TRBJ1-1, with TRBD1 as a possible D gene (6 bases). In germline, CDR1 is LGHDT, CDR2 YNNKEL (reference sequence). The CDR3 has 15 residues. V dropped 2 bases and J dropped 4 bases, with 14 bases sitting between them. Here the CDR3 DNA reads TGTGCCAGCAGCCAACTACGTACAGGGAGCACTGAAGCTTTCTTT. Protein sequence: CASSQLRTGSTEAFF.

The gene calls are TRBV2 and TRBJ1-4; 8 bases fit TRBD1. Germline CDR1 SNHLY, CDR2 FYNNEI. CDR3 length equals 12 residues. Losses at the gene ends were 8 bases for V and 7 bases for J; bases not matched to a gene: 3. CDR3 coding DNA: TGTGCCAGCGGACAGGGTTTTGAAAAACTGTTTTTT. Encoded protein: CASGQGFEKLFF. Full variable domain (missing parts from reference TRBV2 and TRBJ1-4): EPEVTQTPSHQVTQMGQEVILRCVPISNHLYFYWYRQILGQKVEFLVSFYNNEISEKSEIFDDQFSVERPDGSNFTLKIRSTKLEDSAMYFCASGQGFEKLFFGSGTQLSVL.

This clonotype was detected many times. This chain joins TRBV27 and TRBJ2-5; D might be TRBD2 (6 bases). V dropped 0 bases and J dropped 5 bases, with 19 bases sitting between them. The CDR3 loop spans 17 amino acids. Germline V gives CDR1 MNHEY, CDR2 SMNVEV (reference sequence). The CDR3 DNA reads TGTGCCAGCAGTTTATCGTCACCCGGGGGAAGCTTGGAGACCCAGTACTTC. This translates into CASSLSSPGGSLETQYF.

This clonotype was recorded at least ten times. The chain uses TRBV5-8 and TRBJ2-5; no definite D call. The V and J ends lost 0 bases and 0 bases respectively, with 6 bases between them. The germline CDR1 and CDR2 sequences are SGHTS and YDEGEE. The CDR3 loop spans 14 amino acids. The CDR3 coding sequence is TGTGCCAGCAGCTTGGAGTTGCACCAAGAGACCCAGTACTTC. This sequence encodes CASSLELHQETQYF.